This TCR beta chain was captured in a study of Graves' ophthalmopathy and Graves' hyperthyroidism. The authors amplified TCR beta CDR3 regions from RNA transcripts. First-round RT-PCR used HTBI primers; second-round multiplex PCR followed. TCRdb analysed the multiplex PCR reads with MiXCR anew, one entry per CDR3 protein. Of about 380,000 distinct CDR3 sequences listed, 15% to 19% were seen once; the top ten hold around 7%. On this clonotype itself: What it binds is unknown.

The PBMC fraction was derived from under 11 ml of fresh peripheral blood. Study-level findings and limits: Also, most clonotypes expanded in the thyroid above 0.001 frequency appeared in blood. Using 13 signatures, a model distinguished ophthalmopathy from stable hyperthyroidism, reaching around 86% sensitivity and 80% to 83% specificity.

Sequencing was done on a sample of peripheral blood. The sequence came from a woman younger than 35 with stable Graves' hyperthyroidism.

The CDR3 coding sequence is TGTGCCAGCAACCCGGTGGGCAATCAGCCCCAGCATTTT. Protein: CASNPVGNQPQHF. The gene calls are TRBV2 and TRBJ1-5; D is ambiguous. Germline V gene lookup returns CDR1 SNHLY and CDR2 FYNNEI. V lost 7 bases, J lost 2 bases, and 9 bases lay in between. This CDR3 spans 13 amino acids. Full variable domain (missing parts from reference TRBV2 and TRBJ1-5): EPEVTQTPSHQVTQMGQEVILRCVPISNHLYFYWYRQILGQKVEFLVSFYNNEISEKSEIFDDQFSVERPDGSNFTLKIRSTKLEDSAMYFCASNPVGNQPQHFGDGTRLSIL.